Listed below are T cell receptor beta chains from one sample, sequenced in a study of regulatory dendritic cells for organ transplantation. Sequencing was performed with immunoSEQ multiplex PCR; in TCRdb, only in-frame clones are kept and a portion is missing. Among some 10,000 clones listed, around 66% were seen once. The sample taken for sequencing was memory CD8+ T cells from blood. The receptors stem from a human donor in good health. Both conserved end residues are part of each CDR3. D genes are given only for firm matches. Size values are once, few and many counts, or a class for expanded clones, and some rows have none.

j_gene | abundance | v_gene | d_gene | CDR3aa | CDR3nt
TRBJ2-1 | - | TRBV2 | TRBD2 | CASRTSGGALHEQFF | TGTGCCAGCAGGACTAGCGGGGGGGCCTTACATGAGCAGTTCTTC
TRBJ2-2 | - | TRBV5-4 | - | CASSWDLANTGELFF | TGTGCCAGCAGCTGGGACCTAGCGAACACCGGGGAGCTGTTTTTT
TRBJ2-1 | few | TRBV6-5 | TRBD1 | CASRSGTEDVNEQFF | TGTGCCAGCAGGTCCGGGACAGAGGACGTGAATGAGCAGTTCTTC
TRBJ1-2 | - | TRBV7-8 | - | CASSRRDYGYTF | TGTGCCAGCAGCCGCAGGGACTATGGCTACACCTTC
TRBJ2-7 | - | TRBV27 | - | CASKRQNEQYF | TGTGCCAGCAAGAGGCAGAACGAGCAGTACTTC
TRBJ1-1 | once | TRBV2 | - | CASSVSGFEAFF | TGTGCCAGCAGTGTTAGCGGGTTTGAAGCTTTCTTT
TRBJ2-3 | - | TRBV4-3 | TRBD1 | CASSQGPLQGELGDTQYF | TGCGCCAGCAGCCAAGGGCCTTTACAGGGGGAATTGGGAGATACGCAGTATTTT
TRBJ2-7 | - | TRBV4-1 | TRBD1 | CASSPRQGGEQYF | TGCGCCAGCAGCCCGAGACAGGGCGGCGAGCAGTACTTC
TRBJ1-1 | - | TRBV5-5 | - | CASSLFGDSATTEAFF | TGTGCCAGCAGCTTGTTCGGCGACAGCGCGACCACTGAAGCTTTCTTT
TRBJ2-7 | few | TRBV6-5 | TRBD1 | CASGDSGTAWHEQYF | TGTGCCAGCGGAGATTCGGGGACAGCCTGGCACGAGCAGTACTTC
TRBJ2-7 | medium-sized | TRBV19 | TRBD1 | CASTPGTGVLYEQYF | TGTGCCAGTACCCCCGGGACAGGGGTACTCTACGAGCAGTACTTC
TRBJ2-7 | - | TRBV27 | - | CASSLGPSYEQYF | TGTGCCAGCAGTTTAGGCCCATCCTACGAGCAGTACTTC
TRBJ2-5 | - | TRBV21-1 | - | CASSKDRGQETQYF | TGTGCCAGCAGCAAAGACAGGGGGCAAGAGACCCAGTACTTC
TRBJ1-2 | few | TRBV6-5 | TRBD1 | CASRTPTGGGYGYTF | TGTGCCAGCAGGACACCGACAGGGGGAGGCTATGGCTACACCTTC
TRBJ2-5 | - | TRBV6-5 | - | CASSYSTWETQYF | TGTGCCAGCAGTTACTCGACGTGGGAGACCCAGTACTTC
TRBJ2-2 | - | TRBV27 | - | CASSLYKGNTGELFF | TGTGCCAGCAGTTTATATAAGGGGAACACCGGGGAGCTGTTTTTT
TRBJ2-6 | - | TRBV6-4 | - | CASSDRGVSGANVLTF | TGTGCCAGCAGTGACCGAGGGGTCTCTGGGGCCAACGTCCTGACTTTC
TRBJ2-1 | few | TRBV5-4 | - | CASSLLTNEQFF | TGTGCCAGCAGCTTGCTTACCAATGAGCAGTTCTTC
TRBJ2-2 | few | TRBV2 | - | CASSSPGHTNTGELFF | TGTGCCAGCAGTTCTCCGGGTCACACGAACACCGGGGAGCTGTTTTTT
TRBJ2-7 | - | TRBV5-4 | TRBD1 | CASRSQGQGPSMEQYF | TGTGCCAGCAGATCCCAAGGACAGGGTCCCTCTATGGAGCAGTACTTC
TRBJ2-7 | - | TRBV29-1 | - | CSARASDSYEQYF | TGCAGCGCCAGGGCCTCAGACTCCTACGAGCAGTACTTC
TRBJ2-7 | once | TRBV7-2 | - | CASSSRDSYEQYF | TGTGCCAGCAGCTCTCGGGACTCCTACGAGCAGTACTTC
TRBJ1-2 | few | TRBV7-9 | - | CASSLRSPRGYGYTF | TGTGCCAGCAGCTTACGGTCCCCAAGGGGCTATGGCTACACCTTC
TRBJ2-3 | - | TRBV15 | - | CATSRGRTVYRTDTQYF | TGTGCCACCAGCAGAGGGCGGACCGTATACCGCACAGATACGCAGTATTTT